This TCR beta chain was captured by sequencing in a study of T cell changes during pregnancy in multiple sclerosis. This CDR3 comprises 15 residues. CDR1 is LGHNA and CDR2 is YSLEER in the germline V gene. V dropped 1 base and J dropped 3 bases, with 12 bases sitting between them. Profiled with immunoSEQ multiplex PCR; TCRdb holds only in-frame clones, not every one. The sample includes tens of thousands of clones, under 95% seen only once; the top ten take about 3.8%. This clone was observed a single time. The specimen was peripheral blood, collected after pregnancy. The rearrangement links TRBV4-3 to TRBJ1-2; no definite D call. The TCR sequence derives from a female donor in good health, enrolled as a control in a pregnancy study. The chain's CDR3 is CASSQGHNSYYGYTF. CDR3 bases: TGCGCCAGCAGCCAAGGGCATAACAGCTACTATGGCTACACCTTC.